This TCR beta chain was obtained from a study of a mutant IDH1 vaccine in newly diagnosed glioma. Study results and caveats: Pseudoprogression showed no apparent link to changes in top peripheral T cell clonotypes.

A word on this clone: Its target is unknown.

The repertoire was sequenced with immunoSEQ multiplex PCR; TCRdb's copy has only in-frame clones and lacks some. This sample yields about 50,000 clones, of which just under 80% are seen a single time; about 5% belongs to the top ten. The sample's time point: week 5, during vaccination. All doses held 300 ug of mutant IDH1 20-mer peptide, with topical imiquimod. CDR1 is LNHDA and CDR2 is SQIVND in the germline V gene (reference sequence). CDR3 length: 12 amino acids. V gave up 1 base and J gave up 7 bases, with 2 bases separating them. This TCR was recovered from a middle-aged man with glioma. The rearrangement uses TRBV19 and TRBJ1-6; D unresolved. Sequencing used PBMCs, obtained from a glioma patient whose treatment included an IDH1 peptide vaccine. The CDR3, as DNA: TGTGCCAGTAGTATAGCGAATTCACCCCTCCACTTT. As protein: CASSIANSPLHF. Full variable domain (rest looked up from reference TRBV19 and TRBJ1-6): DGGITQSPKYLFRKEGQNVTLSCEQNLNHDAMYWYRQDPGQGLRLIYYSQIVNDFQKGDIAEGYSVSREKKESFPLTVTSAQKNPTAFYLCASSIANSPLHFGNGTRLTVT.